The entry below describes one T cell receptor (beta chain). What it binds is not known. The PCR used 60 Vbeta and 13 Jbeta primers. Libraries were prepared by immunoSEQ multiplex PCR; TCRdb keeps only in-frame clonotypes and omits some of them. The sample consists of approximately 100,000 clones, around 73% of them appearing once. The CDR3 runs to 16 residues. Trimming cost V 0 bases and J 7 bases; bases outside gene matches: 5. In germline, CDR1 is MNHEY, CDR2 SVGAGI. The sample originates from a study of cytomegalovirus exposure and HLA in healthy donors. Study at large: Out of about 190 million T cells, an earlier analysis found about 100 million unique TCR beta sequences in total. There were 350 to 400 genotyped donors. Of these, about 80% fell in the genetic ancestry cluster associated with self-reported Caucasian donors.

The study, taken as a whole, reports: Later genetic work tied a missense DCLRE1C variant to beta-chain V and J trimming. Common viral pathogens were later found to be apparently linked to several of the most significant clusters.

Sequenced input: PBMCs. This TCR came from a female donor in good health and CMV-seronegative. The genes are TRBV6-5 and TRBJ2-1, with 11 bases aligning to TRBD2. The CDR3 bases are TGTGCCAGCAGTTACTCCCCGGGACTAGCGGCAAATGAGCAGTTCTTC. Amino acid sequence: CASSYSPGLAANEQFF.